Listed below are T cell receptor beta chains from one sample, sequenced in a study of cytomegalovirus exposure and HLA in healthy donors. Generated by immunoSEQ multiplex PCR, the TCRdb table keeps only in-frame clones and is missing some. The sample includes about 130,000 clones, roughly 74% seen only once; the top ten take about 6%. Specimen: PBMCs. Source of these receptors: a woman aged 45-59 years in good health and CMV-seropositive. Both conserved end residues are part of each CDR3. The D gene is left open where the match is weak. Clone size, where shown, is once, few, many, or a class for clones that have expanded.

abundance: once; j_gene: TRBJ2-6; v_gene: TRBV6-6; d_gene: .; CDR3nt: TGTGCCACTGCGGCTGGGGCCAACGTCCTGACTTTC; CDR3aa: CATAAGANVLTF
abundance: .; j_gene: TRBJ1-6; v_gene: TRBV6-5; d_gene: .; CDR3nt: TGTGCCACCCTTCGGGGGTCTAATTCACCCCTCCACTTT; CDR3aa: CATLRGSNSPLHF
abundance: .; j_gene: TRBJ2-3; v_gene: TRBV19; d_gene: TRBD1; CDR3nt: TGTGCCAGTACACCGGGACAGAGCACAGATACGCAGTATTTT; CDR3aa: CASTPGQSTDTQYF
abundance: .; j_gene: TRBJ1-1; v_gene: TRBV19; d_gene: TRBD1; CDR3nt: TGTGCCAGTAGTATAGGCGCAGGGGGTGAAGCTTTCTTT; CDR3aa: CASSIGAGGEAFF
abundance: .; j_gene: TRBJ1-2; v_gene: TRBV6-5; d_gene: .; CDR3nt: TGTGCCAGCAGCGACGCAGGGCCGGCGAAGGGTGGCTACACCTTC; CDR3aa: CASSDAGPAKGGYTF
abundance: .; j_gene: TRBJ1-2; v_gene: TRBV7-9; d_gene: .; CDR3nt: TGTGCCAGCAGCGCCCGACAGAGGAACTATGGCTACACCTTC; CDR3aa: CASSARQRNYGYTF
abundance: .; j_gene: TRBJ2-3; v_gene: TRBV13; d_gene: .; CDR3nt: TGTGCCAGCAGCTTAGATAGCAGCACAGATACGCAGTATTTT; CDR3aa: CASSLDSSTDTQYF
abundance: .; j_gene: TRBJ2-5; v_gene: TRBV5-1; d_gene: TRBD2; CDR3nt: TGCGCCAGCAGCTTGGGGGGCTCGGGCCTACTAGCGGACGAGACCCAGTACTTC; CDR3aa: CASSLGGSGLLADETQYF
abundance: .; j_gene: TRBJ2-5; v_gene: TRBV29-1; d_gene: .; CDR3nt: TGCAGCGTCTCCCGGAGAGGGGGGGGTCAAGAGACCCAGTACTTC; CDR3aa: CSVSRRGGGQETQYF
abundance: .; j_gene: TRBJ1-6; v_gene: TRBV5-1; d_gene: TRBD1; CDR3nt: TGCGCCAGCAGCTTGGGGGACAGGGGGTATAATTCACCCCTCCACTTT; CDR3aa: CASSLGDRGYNSPLHF
abundance: .; j_gene: TRBJ2-3; v_gene: TRBV9; d_gene: .; CDR3nt: TGTGCCAGCAGCGTACAGCCGGGGACAGATACGCAGTATTTT; CDR3aa: CASSVQPGTDTQYF
abundance: .; j_gene: TRBJ1-1; v_gene: TRBV5-8; d_gene: .; CDR3nt: TGTGCCAGCAGCTTGGAGATACGGGGGGGCCCGGAAGCTTTCTTT; CDR3aa: CASSLEIRGGPEAFF
abundance: once; j_gene: TRBJ1-1; v_gene: TRBV11-3; d_gene: .; CDR3nt: TGTGCCAGCAGCTTCGGGGGACGGATGAACACTGAAGCTTTCTTT; CDR3aa: CASSFGGRMNTEAFF
abundance: .; j_gene: TRBJ1-6; v_gene: TRBV6-6; d_gene: .; CDR3nt: TGTGCCAGCAGTTACTCAACGGGGGCCCTCCACTTT; CDR3aa: CASSYSTGALHF
abundance: .; j_gene: TRBJ1-5; v_gene: TRBV2; d_gene: .; CDR3nt: TGTGCCAGCAGCCAGGGAGGGACAAGCAATCAGCCCCAGCATTTT; CDR3aa: CASSQGGTSNQPQHF
abundance: .; j_gene: TRBJ2-1; v_gene: TRBV7-7; d_gene: TRBD2; CDR3nt: TGTGCTAGCAGCTTATCGACGGGGGGGATAGATGAGCAGTTCTTC; CDR3aa: CASSLSTGGIDEQFF
abundance: .; j_gene: TRBJ2-2; v_gene: TRBV5-1; d_gene: .; CDR3nt: TGCGCCAGCAGCTTGAATCTCGGGGTAAACACCGGGGAGCTGTTTTTT; CDR3aa: CASSLNLGVNTGELFF
abundance: .; j_gene: TRBJ2-5; v_gene: TRBV5-1; d_gene: .; CDR3nt: TGCGCCAGCAGCTTGGAGGGGAAAGAGACCCAGTACTTC; CDR3aa: CASSLEGKETQYF
abundance: .; j_gene: TRBJ1-5; v_gene: TRBV6-5; d_gene: .; CDR3nt: TGTGCCAGCAGTAACCCAGGGACTATCAATCAGCCCCAGCATTTT; CDR3aa: CASSNPGTINQPQHF
abundance: .; j_gene: TRBJ2-7; v_gene: TRBV7-2; d_gene: .; CDR3nt: TGTGCCAGCAGCCCGGAGAGGAGAAGGGAGCAGTACTTC; CDR3aa: CASSPERRREQYF
abundance: .; j_gene: TRBJ1-1; v_gene: TRBV5-1; d_gene: TRBD1; CDR3nt: TGCGCCAGCAGCCCACGCCCGGCAGGGGGGAACACTGAAGCTTTCTTT; CDR3aa: CASSPRPAGGNTEAFF
abundance: few; j_gene: TRBJ1-2; v_gene: TRBV2; d_gene: .; CDR3nt: TGTGCCAGCATCCTCGGTTTAGGCTACACCTTC; CDR3aa: CASILGLGYTF
abundance: .; j_gene: TRBJ1-1; v_gene: TRBV30; d_gene: .; CDR3nt: TGTGCCTACTCCCCAGCGGACACTGAAGCTTTCTTT; CDR3aa: CAYSPADTEAFF
abundance: .; j_gene: TRBJ2-7; v_gene: TRBV7-8; d_gene: TRBD1; CDR3nt: TGTGCCAGCAGCGCCAGGGGGGGGGACAGGGGGCGATACGAGCAGTACTTC; CDR3aa: CASSARGGDRGRYEQYF
abundance: once; j_gene: TRBJ1-5; v_gene: TRBV5-1; d_gene: TRBD1; CDR3nt: TGCGCCAGCAGCTTGGGGACAGGGGAGCGGCAGCCCCAGCATTTT; CDR3aa: CASSLGTGERQPQHF
abundance: .; j_gene: TRBJ1-3; v_gene: TRBV4-3; d_gene: .; CDR3nt: TGCGCCAGCAGCCAAGAAGGCAGGGGTGGGGACACCATATATTTT; CDR3aa: CASSQEGRGGDTIYF
abundance: .; j_gene: TRBJ1-4; v_gene: TRBV4-1; d_gene: TRBD1; CDR3nt: TGCGCCAGCAGCCAGACACTTCGACAGGGGGCTATTAATGAAAGACTGTTTTTT; CDR3aa: CASSQTLRQGAINERLFF
abundance: .; j_gene: TRBJ2-3; v_gene: TRBV10-3; d_gene: .; CDR3nt: TGTGCCATCAGTGAATTCGAGACACTGCCAGATACGCAGTATTTT; CDR3aa: CAISEFETLPDTQYF
abundance: .; j_gene: TRBJ2-2; v_gene: TRBV4-2; d_gene: .; CDR3nt: TGTGCCAGCAGCCTAAGCCATGCAGGGGATGACACCGGGGAGCTGTTTTTT; CDR3aa: CASSLSHAGDDTGELFF
abundance: .; j_gene: TRBJ2-7; v_gene: TRBV10-3; d_gene: TRBD1; CDR3nt: TGTGCCATCAGGGGAGACAGGGATGTGGTTCGCGAGCAGTACTTC; CDR3aa: CAIRGDRDVVREQYF
abundance: .; j_gene: TRBJ2-7; v_gene: TRBV18; d_gene: TRBD1; CDR3nt: TGTGCCAGCTCACCAGGGACAGAGTCCTACGAGCAGTACTTC; CDR3aa: CASSPGTESYEQYF
abundance: .; j_gene: TRBJ2-5; v_gene: TRBV5-6; d_gene: .; CDR3nt: TGTGCCAGCAGCCGAGAGGATAGGGGGACGGAGACCCAGTACTTC; CDR3aa: CASSREDRGTETQYF
abundance: .; j_gene: TRBJ1-1; v_gene: TRBV6-5; d_gene: TRBD1; CDR3nt: TGTGCCAGCAGTTACCCGGGGACAGGGGAAGGAGCTTTCTTT; CDR3aa: CASSYPGTGEGAFF
abundance: .; j_gene: TRBJ2-3; v_gene: TRBV29-1; d_gene: TRBD2; CDR3nt: TGCAGCGTTGACGCGGGGGGGCGAGGAGATACGCAGTATTTT; CDR3aa: CSVDAGGRGDTQYF
abundance: .; j_gene: TRBJ1-1; v_gene: TRBV7-9; d_gene: .; CDR3nt: TGTGCCAGCAGCGCCGGAACGCGGGGGGCGAACACTGAAGCTTTCTTT; CDR3aa: CASSAGTRGANTEAFF
abundance: few; j_gene: TRBJ1-2; v_gene: TRBV28; d_gene: TRBD1; CDR3nt: TGTGCCAGCAGTTTACAGGTGACAGGGGGGGACTACCCCTTC; CDR3aa: CASSLQVTGGDYPF
abundance: .; j_gene: TRBJ1-1; v_gene: TRBV7-6; d_gene: .; CDR3nt: TGTGCCAGCAGCTTAGCAATGGCCACTGAAGCTTTCTTT; CDR3aa: CASSLAMATEAFF
abundance: .; j_gene: TRBJ2-2; v_gene: TRBV5-1; d_gene: .; CDR3nt: TGCGCCAGCAGCTTACTCCAGGGTGGGGCCGGGGAGCTGTTTTTT; CDR3aa: CASSLLQGGAGELFF
abundance: .; j_gene: TRBJ1-2; v_gene: TRBV30; d_gene: .; CDR3nt: TGTGCCTGGAAATCGGTAGGCTACACCTTC; CDR3aa: CAWKSVGYTF
abundance: .; j_gene: TRBJ1-2; v_gene: TRBV4-2; d_gene: TRBD1; CDR3nt: TGTGCCAGCAGCCCTACCGGGACAGGGGAAATATTTGGCTACACCTTC; CDR3aa: CASSPTGTGEIFGYTF
abundance: .; j_gene: TRBJ2-1; v_gene: TRBV15; d_gene: .; CDR3nt: TGTGCCACCAGCAGAGATATCCTGGCCCAGGGTGAGCAGTTCTTC; CDR3aa: CATSRDILAQGEQFF
abundance: .; j_gene: TRBJ2-2; v_gene: TRBV10-3; d_gene: .; CDR3nt: TGTGCCACTCGGACGTGGCTAGACAGGGGAGGGGACGGGGAGCTGTTTTTT; CDR3aa: CATRTWLDRGGDGELFF
abundance: .; j_gene: TRBJ2-5; v_gene: TRBV2; d_gene: TRBD1; CDR3nt: TGTGCCAGCTGCCGGGACAGGGTAGGGGAGACCCAGTACTTC; CDR3aa: CASCRDRVGETQYF
abundance: .; j_gene: TRBJ1-1; v_gene: TRBV5-1; d_gene: .; CDR3nt: TGCGCCAGCAGCTTGGTACCCGGTGAAGCTTTCTTT; CDR3aa: CASSLVPGEAFF
abundance: .; j_gene: TRBJ2-1; v_gene: TRBV5-4; d_gene: TRBD1; CDR3nt: TGTGCCAGCAGCTTGGAGGGGGCGCTCAATGAGCAGTTCTTC; CDR3aa: CASSLEGALNEQFF
abundance: .; j_gene: TRBJ1-3; v_gene: TRBV11-2; d_gene: .; CDR3nt: TGTGCCAGCAGCTTAGATGTAGGAAACACCATATATTTT; CDR3aa: CASSLDVGNTIYF
abundance: .; j_gene: TRBJ2-7; v_gene: TRBV11-3; d_gene: TRBD1; CDR3nt: TGTGCCAGCAGCGTGCCGGGACAGGGGGCGAACGAGCAGTACTTC; CDR3aa: CASSVPGQGANEQYF